This T cell receptor beta chain was observed in a study of blood T cells in healthy people across ages. Regarding this clonotype: Antigen specificity is unknown.

Broader study findings: When set beside aged donors, long-lived donors presented more naive CD4+ cells and higher diversity.

CDR3 size: 14 residues. CDR1 and CDR2 (germline): MNHNS, SASEGT. V was shortened by 1 base and J by 6 bases, with 10 bases between the two germline ends. A second PCR, run for about 7 to 11 cycles, used a sample-barcoded 5' primer plus a J-beta primer mix. Tagging of each cDNA molecule was performed by a template-switch adaptor with 12 random nucleotides. In TCRdb, the 5' RACE reads were re-called with MiXCR into one record per CDR3 protein. The sample shows hundreds of thousands of distinct CDR3 sequences, more than 50% of them seen only once. Sequenced material: blood. This TCR came from a man aged 35-49 years in good health. The rearrangement links TRBV6-1 to TRBJ1-5; tentatively, D is TRBD1 (5 bases). The CDR3 protein is CASSEGRGGQPQHF. DNA for the CDR3: TGTGCCAGCAGTGAAGGTAGGGGTGGTCAGCCCCAGCATTTT.